This T cell receptor (beta chain) was identified during a study of low-dose radiotherapy and immunotherapy resistance in tumors. Study details: Intravenous nivolumab 240 mg every two weeks plus ipilimumab 1 mg/kg every six weeks was given to patients. Patients took oral aspirin 300 mg daily for four cycles from cycle 1 day 1.

This clonotype was picked up many times. TRAV- and TRBV-specific primers, spanning alpha and beta chains, primed first-strand cDNA. A constant-region primer paired with the V-primer adapter amplified TCRs over about 18 PCR cycles. TCRdb re-analysed the reads in MiXCR, keeping a single row per CDR3 protein. The table includes roughly 76,000 distinct CDR3 sequences, approximately 17% detected once. The germline gives CDR1 ENHRY, CDR2 SYGVKD. The V segment lost 6 bases and the J segment 2 bases; nucleotides outside the gene matches: 2. The CDR3 contains 13 residues. Noted time point: before trial treatment.

This clonotype was sampled from a male donor with prostate cancer. J is TRBJ2-5 and V is TRBV10-3; 8 bases map to TRBD2. The sample here was PBMCs, taken before treatment. CDR3 in amino acids: CAISPSGQETQYF. The CDR3 DNA follows: TGTGCCATCAGCCCTAGCGGGCAAGAGACCCAGTACTTC.